The entry below gives a single TCR beta chain sequence along with its context. Its specific antigen is unknown. Within one base of it there is no much larger clone, and no base qualities were kept. The germline V gene (reference sequence) supplies CDR1 GTSNPN and CDR2 SVGIG. The CDR3 measures 14 amino acids from cysteine to phenylalanine. CDR3 DNA only is kept here, 42 bases in frame from base 1. V has 0 bases trimmed and J has 10 bases trimmed; junction bases matching no gene number 5. The source of the sample is a study of blood T cell repertoires in COVID-19 (dated by TCRdb to the early 2020s). Background on the whole study: Samples covering the acute and convalescent phases of COVID-19 were provided by collaborators in the United States, Italy and Spain. The prospective study material was composed of cDNA or gDNA derived from T cells, B-cell-depleted T cells, or PBMCs. The sample metadata nearly always contained a de-identified subject ID, COVID-19 status, age in years and sex. Deeply sampled blood TCRbeta repertoires from subjects exposed to, actively infected with, or recovered from COVID-19 were included in the dataset. A freely available public database, intended as a resource for researchers studying the immune response to SARS-CoV-2, is where the repertoires were released. Samples came from the ongoing ImmuneRACE study (first 160 participants) plus 1,254 subjects from 6 global collaborators. Where available, HLA class I and class II types were taken from metadata supplied by the sample provider and were not determined by assay-based typing.

Overall study results and their limits: Clinical and demographic metadata were provided uncurated, with the amount varying by source and participant.

TCRbeta CDR3 regions were amplified from genomic DNA using the immunoSEQ Assay, a bias-controlled multiplex PCR. In the source study's methods: The number of nucleated cells in each sample was estimated from the amplification of reference gene primers within the assay. Sequence reads were collapsed and filtered to measure the absolute abundance of every unique TCRbeta CDR3 rearrangement. For each sample, productive Simpson clonality was calculated as the square root of Simpson's diversity index across productive rearrangements. Drawn from immuneACCESS, this table holds only the in-frame rearrangements with V and J called that TCRdb kept. Clones are partly lost; checked studies trace under half to an unresolved V gene and leave the rest unexplained. That table furnishes V, J and clone size, whereas the DNA furnished D and trimming. The sample records about 73,000 clones, 83% of which are singletons. The ten top clones hold roughly 5.7% of the sample.

Collaborating institutions collected whole blood in K2EDTA tubes following their own protocols. For TCRbeta analysis, collaborators shipped samples as frozen whole blood, isolated PBMCs, or DNA extracted from either of those sample types. The receptor comes from a woman aged 60-75 years with acute or convalescent COVID-19. Sequencing used peripheral blood. The chain couples TRBV30 to TRBJ1-6; TRBD1 fits 8 bases in the junction. In nucleotides, the sequence is TGTGCCTGGAGTGTAGGGCAGGGGGCCTCACCCCTCCACTTT. Its protein product is CAWSVGQGASPLHF.